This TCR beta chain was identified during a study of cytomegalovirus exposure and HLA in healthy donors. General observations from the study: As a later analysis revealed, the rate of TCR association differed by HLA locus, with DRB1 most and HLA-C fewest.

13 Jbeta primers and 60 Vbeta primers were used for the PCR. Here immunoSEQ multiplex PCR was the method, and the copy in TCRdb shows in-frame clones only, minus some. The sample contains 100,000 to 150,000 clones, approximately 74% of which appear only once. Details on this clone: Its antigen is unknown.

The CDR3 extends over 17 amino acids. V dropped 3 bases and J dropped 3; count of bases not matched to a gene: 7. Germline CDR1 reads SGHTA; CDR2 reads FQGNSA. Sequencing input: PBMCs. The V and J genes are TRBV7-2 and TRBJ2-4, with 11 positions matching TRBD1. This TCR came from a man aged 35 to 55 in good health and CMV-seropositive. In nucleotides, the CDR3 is TGTGCCAGCAGCTTCGGGACAGGGGGAATCGACAAAAACATTCAGTACTTC. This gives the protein CASSFGTGGIDKNIQYF. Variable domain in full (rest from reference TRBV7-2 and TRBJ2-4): GAGVSQSPSNKVTEKGKDVELRCDPISGHTALYWYRQSLGQGLEFLIYFQGNSAPDKSGLPSDRFSAERTGGSVSTLTIQRTQQEDSAVYLCASSFGTGGIDKNIQYFGAGTRLSVL.